One and the same sample provided the 27 T cell receptor beta chains below, sequenced in a study of blood T cell repertoires in COVID-19. Profiled with immunoSEQ multiplex PCR; TCRdb holds only in-frame clones, not every one. Counted here are a few hundred thousand clones, 70% to 90% occurring once; the ten biggest clones make up roughly 4%. The sequenced sample was PBMCs or T cells enriched from blood (not recorded which). Receptors originate from a woman aged 40 to 50 with acute COVID-19.

This clone is a singleton in its sample. The same CDR3 can be traced to other DNA sequences in this sample. J is TRBJ1-2 and V is TRBV12-3 or TRBV12-4; the match to TRBD1 covers 8 bases. The CDR3 runs 13 residues. V dropped 5 bases and J dropped 2; count of bases not matched to a gene: 1. The CDR3 DNA follows: TGTGCCAGCAGTAGGGACAGGAACTATGGCTACACCTTC. Its protein product is CASSRDRNYGYTF.

The rearrangement uses TRBV18 and TRBJ1-5; D perhaps matches TRBD1 (5 bases). The CDR3 extends over 12 amino acids. CDR1 KGHSH and CDR2 LQKENI come from the germline V gene. V was shortened by 5 bases and J by 9 bases, with 11 bases between the two germline ends. CDR3 protein: CASSSSQGPQHF. CDR3 DNA: TGTGCCAGCTCATCCTCTCAGGGGCCCCAGCATTTT.

The chain links TRBV28 to TRBJ1-5, with 12 bases that match TRBD1. Germline V gives CDR1 MDHEN, CDR2 SYDVKM. The J segment lost 2 bases and the V segment lost 5 bases, leaving 7 bases of the junction unmatched. The CDR3 covers 17 residues. CDR3 sequence (DNA): TGTGCCAGCAGTCTGGGGGACAGGGGGCCTGGCAATCAGCCCCAGCATTTT. Residues: CASSLGDRGPGNQPQHF.

The chain combines TRBV14 with TRBJ2-5; D gene uncertain. Germline V CDR1 and CDR2: SGHDN, FVKESK. Trimming removed 3 bases from V and 1 base from J, with 15 bases in between. The CDR3 spans 16 residues. CDR3 residues: CASSQGPTAFQETQYF. The CDR3 DNA reads TGTGCCAGCAGCCAGGGCCCGACGGCGTTCCAAGAGACCCAGTACTTC.

This chain joins TRBV18 and TRBJ1-1, with TRBD1 identical over 7 bases. Germline V gene data show CDR1 as KGHSH and CDR2 as LQKENI. The CDR3 is 13 amino acids. The junction had 2 bases not matched to a gene; V was cut back by 4 bases and J by 3 bases. As DNA, the CDR3 is TGTGCCAGCTCACACAGGGGATACACTGAAGCTTTCTTT. This sequence encodes CASSHRGYTEAFF.

The chain recombines TRBV11-2 with TRBJ1-1, with no clear D. The CDR3 sequence is 14 residues long. V lost 5 bases to trimming and J lost 8 bases, with 18 bases between them. CDR1 is SGHAT and CDR2 is FQNNGV in the germline V gene. CDR3 DNA: TGTGCCAGCAGCCTGGCGCTTCTGGGCGCAGAAGCTTTCTTT. This encodes CASSLALLGAEAFF.

V and J are TRBV6-2 or TRBV6-3 and TRBJ2-5; 10 bases fit TRBD2. CDR1 and CDR2 from the germline V gene are MNHEY and SVGEGT. The V segment lost 0 bases and the J segment 0 bases; nucleotides outside the gene matches: 16. This CDR3 comprises 21 residues. The CDR3 bases are TGTGCCAGCAGTTACTCGAGTACTAGCGGGGCTAAAACGCTCAACCAAGAGACCCAGTACTTC. Residues: CASSYSSTSGAKTLNQETQYF.

DNA for the CDR3: TGTGCCAGTAGGGAAACCGTGAGGGGGCAAGAGACCCAGTACTTC. The encoded protein is CASRETVRGQETQYF. V gene TRBV19 combines with J gene TRBJ2-5; a weak D match, TRBD1 (6 bases). Trimming cost V 6 bases and J 2 bases, with 16 bases left between them. This CDR3 has 15 amino acids. Germline values: CDR1 LNHDA, CDR2 SQIVND (reference sequence).

This chain connects TRBV19 to TRBJ1-6; TRBD1 is a possible D gene (6 bases). V gave up 5 bases and J gave up 7 bases, with 15 bases separating them. Germline CDR1 LNHDA, CDR2 SQIVND (reference sequence). This CDR3 has 15 amino acids. The CDR3: CASSETGIRNSPLHF. The CDR3 bases are TGTGCCAGTAGTGAAACAGGGATCCGAAATTCACCCCTCCACTTT. Combining the CDR3 with reference TRBV19 and TRBJ1-6 gives the whole variable domain DGGITQSPKYLFRKEGQNVTLSCEQNLNHDAMYWYRQDPGQGLRLIYYSQIVNDFQKGDIAEGYSVSREKKESFPLTVTSAQKNPTAFYLCASSETGIRNSPLHFGNGTRLTVT.

This clone appeared a single time. The genes are TRBV11-2 and TRBJ2-3; 14 bases line up with TRBD2. The germline gives CDR1 SGHAT, CDR2 FQNNGV. V shed 0 bases and J 4 bases; nucleotides not matched to a gene: 6. This CDR3 is built from 18 residues. This CDR3 reads CASSLDPPGLAGADTQYF. CDR3 sequence (DNA): TGTGCCAGCAGCTTAGATCCCCCGGGACTAGCGGGGGCAGATACGCAGTATTTT.

The V call is TRBV28, the J call TRBJ1-5, with D possibly matching TRBD1 (5 bases). Germline V lookup: CDR1 MDHEN, CDR2 SYDVKM. The length of the CDR3 is 12 residues. Trimming removed 8 bases from V and 6 bases from J, with 11 bases in between. CDR3 protein: CASFDQGQPQHF. DNA for the CDR3: TGTGCCAGCTTTGACCAGGGTCAGCCCCAGCATTTT.

This clone was recorded once. The chain recombines TRBV29-1 with TRBJ1-2; 10 nucleotides align to TRBD1. Germline lookup yields CDR1 SQVTM and CDR2 ANQGSEA. This CDR3 comprises 14 residues. The J segment lost 0 bases and the V segment lost 6 bases, leaving 4 bases of the junction unmatched. Here the CDR3 DNA reads TGCAGCGTGGGGACAGGGGCCTCTAACTATGGCTACACCTTC. It codes for CSVGTGASNYGYTF.

The chain recombines TRBV2 with TRBJ1-2; 7 bases are a match to TRBD1. The trim removed 6 bases at V and 4 bases at J, leaving 8 bases unmatched. There are 14 residues in the CDR3. Germline lookup yields CDR1 SNHLY and CDR2 FYNNEI. CDR3 residues: CASSREGAPYGYTF. CDR3 nucleotide sequence: TGTGCCAGCAGCCGTGAGGGGGCCCCCTATGGCTACACCTTC. The full variable domain, completed using reference TRBV2 and TRBJ1-2, is EPEVTQTPSHQVTQMGQEVILRCVPISNHLYFYWYRQILGQKVEFLVSFYNNEISEKSEIFDDQFSVERPDGSNFTLKIRSTKLEDSAMYFCASSREGAPYGYTFGSGTRLTVV.

The rearrangement uses TRBV28 and TRBJ2-2, with 10 bases lining up with TRBD1. V lost 3 bases and J lost 6; bases outside the gene matches: 4. The CDR3 is 15 residues long. The germline gives CDR1 MDHEN, CDR2 SYDVKM. The chain's CDR3 is CASSFRDRGAGELFF. In nucleotides, the CDR3 is TGTGCCAGCAGTTTTCGGGACAGGGGAGCCGGGGAGCTGTTTTTT.

This chain joins TRBV5-1 and TRBJ2-7; 7 bases agree with TRBD2. The CDR3 is 16 residues long. The trim removed 3 bases at V and 3 bases at J, leaving 12 bases unmatched. Germline V gene lookup returns CDR1 SGHRS and CDR2 YFSETQ. CDR3 amino acids: CASSWGGWGGGYEQYF. CDR3 DNA: TGCGCCAGCAGCTGGGGAGGGTGGGGAGGTGGCTACGAGCAGTACTTC.

The rearrangement links TRBV27 to TRBJ1-5; 7 bases match TRBD1. The V segment lost 4 bases and the J segment 0 bases; nucleotides outside the gene matches: 3. The CDR3 spans 15 residues. Germline V CDR1 and CDR2: MNHEY, SMNVEV (reference sequence). The CDR3 nucleotides read TGTGCCAGCAGTTCAGGGACAGCTAGCAATCAGCCCCAGCATTTT. Residues: CASSSGTASNQPQHF.

This clone was seen just once. The rearrangement links TRBV7-2 to TRBJ2-7; the D gene is possibly TRBD1 (6 bases). This CDR3 region has 15 residues. V was pared by 5 bases and J by 3 bases, with 17 bases between. The germline gives CDR1 SGHTA, CDR2 FQGNSA. The CDR3 DNA is TGTGCCAGCAGCCCCGACGATCAGGGGAGCTACGAGCAGTACTTC. Protein sequence: CASSPDDQGSYEQYF. Combining the CDR3 with reference TRBV7-2 and TRBJ2-7 gives the whole variable domain GAGVSQSPSNKVTEKGKDVELRCDPISGHTALYWYRQSLGQGLEFLIYFQGNSAPDKSGLPSDRFSAERTGGSVSTLTIQRTQQEDSAVYLCASSPDDQGSYEQYFGPGTRLTVT.

The chain combines TRBV5-1 with TRBJ1-4; D unclear. V was cut by 2 bases and J by 10 bases, with 15 bases left in between. This CDR3 has 14 residues. Per the germline V gene, CDR1 is SGHRS and CDR2 is YFSETQ. The CDR3 loop is CASSFRVEGGKLFF. The CDR3 bases are TGCGCCAGCAGCTTTAGGGTAGAGGGCGGAAAACTGTTTTTT.

This clone was observed a single time. The V call is TRBV6-5, the J call TRBJ2-5; 10 nucleotides align to TRBD1. CDR3 length: 15 amino acids. Per germline, CDR1 MNHEY and CDR2 SVGAGI. J lost 3 bases, V lost 4 bases, and 5 bases had no gene match. The CDR3: CASSSTTGGEETQYF. Here the CDR3 DNA reads TGTGCCAGCAGTTCCACGACAGGGGGCGAAGAGACCCAGTACTTC.

This chain links TRBV7-3 with TRBJ2-1; tentatively, D is TRBD2 (6 bases). The CDR3 is made up of 13 amino acids. V shed 5 bases and J shed 4 bases, with 9 bases lying between them. In germline, CDR1 is SGHTA, CDR2 FQGTGA. CDR3 bases: TGTGCCAGCAGCCCGGAGGGGTACAATGAGCAGTTCTTC. This translates into CASSPEGYNEQFF.

The rearrangement uses TRBV24-1 and TRBJ1-5; TRBD1 might be the D (5 bases). Germline loops: CDR1 KGHDR, CDR2 SFDVKD. The CDR3 sequence is 15 residues long. Trimming pared 3 bases from V and 4 bases from J, leaving 12 bases between. The CDR3 sequence: CATSDGVGGNQPQHF. In nucleotides, the CDR3 is TGTGCCACCAGTGATGGGGTGGGGGGAAATCAGCCCCAGCATTTT.

The chain carries TRBV5-1 and TRBJ2-7; maybe TRBD2 (6 bases). Germline values: CDR1 SGHRS, CDR2 YFSETQ. Trimming shortened V by 0 bases and J by 8 bases, and 24 bases separated the two germline ends. This CDR3 is built from 17 residues. CDR3 sequence reads: CASSLEHPGLTTWKQYF. DNA for the CDR3: TGCGCCAGCAGCTTGGAGCATCCGGGACTCACGACCTGGAAGCAGTACTTC.

The V and J genes are TRBV7-8 and TRBJ2-7, with D unclear. CDR1 SGHVS and CDR2 FQNEAQ come from the germline V gene. The ends were cut back, 4 bases at V and 4 bases at J, with 14 bases in the middle. The CDR3 length is 14 residues. CDR3 nucleotides: TGTGCCAGCAGCTCGACGGAGAAAGCGTACGAGCAGTACTTC. It is translated as CASSSTEKAYEQYF.

This clone was detected a few times. V usage is TRBV6-5 and J usage is TRBJ1-6; no clear D gene. This CDR3 spans 13 amino acids. The germline V gene encodes CDR1 MNHEY and CDR2 SVGAGI. V lost 6 bases and J lost 8, with 11 bases in between. CDR3 in amino acids: CASSPRLDSPLHF. In nucleotides, the CDR3 is TGTGCCAGCAGCCCCCGACTGGATTCACCCCTCCACTTT.

CDR3 nucleotides: TGTGCCAGCCCGGACAGGGGGTCCAAGGACGATAGGCGCAGTTACAATGAGCAGTTCTTC. The encoded protein is CASPDRGSKDDRRSYNEQFF. J is TRBJ2-1 and V is TRBV27, with 10 bases aligning to TRBD1. This CDR3 has 20 residues. Looked up from germline, CDR1 is MNHEY and CDR2 is SMNVEV (reference sequence). The ends lost 8 bases at V and 4 bases at J; junction bases unmatched: 23.

The chain recombines TRBV27 with TRBJ2-1; 7 bases are shared with TRBD1. Germline lookup yields CDR1 MNHEY and CDR2 SMNVEV (reference sequence). The V gene end was trimmed by 8 bases and the J gene end by 5 bases; junction bases not matched to a gene: 12. This CDR3 is built from 15 residues. DNA for the CDR3: TGTGCCAGCTCGAGAAGAGGACAGGCTGACAATGAGCAGTTCTTC. Amino acid sequence: CASSRRGQADNEQFF.

V gene TRBV6-2 or TRBV6-3 combines with J gene TRBJ2-2; no firm D call. CDR3 length: 19 amino acids. V lost 0 bases and J lost 5, with 22 bases in between. Germline CDR1 is MNHEY and CDR2 is SVGEGT. CDR3 loop: CASSYSTLRKSLRTGELFF. In DNA, the CDR3 is TGTGCCAGCAGTTACTCGACTTTACGGAAGTCGCTTCGGACCGGGGAGCTGTTTTTT.